This T cell receptor (beta chain) was sequenced for a study of Ad26.COV2.S vaccination and SARS-CoV-2 variants. The repertoire was sequenced with immunoSEQ multiplex PCR; TCRdb's copy has only in-frame clones and lacks some. The table records fewer than 500,000 clones, 90% of them present only once. The treatment denotes: roughly 20 received Ad26.COV2.S at low or high dose, single or two shots; 5 received placebo; per-sample allocation not given. Sampling occurred on day 63 after the first vaccine or placebo injection. V lost 4 bases, J lost 5 bases, and 13 bases stayed unmatched. Germline CDR1 is LNHNV and CDR2 is YYDKDF (reference sequence). The CDR3 spans 17 residues.

This specimen was peripheral blood, taken in a trial of Ad26.COV2.S vaccine versus placebo. The receptor was isolated from a person aged 18-65 years who received the Ad26.COV2.S COVID-19 vaccine or a placebo. The gene calls are TRBV15 and TRBJ2-1, with 8 bases aligning to TRBD2. The CDR3 loop reads CATSTWAGAGVNNEQFF. The CDR3 bases are TGTGCCACCAGCACATGGGCCGGAGCGGGAGTTAACAATGAGCAGTTCTTC.